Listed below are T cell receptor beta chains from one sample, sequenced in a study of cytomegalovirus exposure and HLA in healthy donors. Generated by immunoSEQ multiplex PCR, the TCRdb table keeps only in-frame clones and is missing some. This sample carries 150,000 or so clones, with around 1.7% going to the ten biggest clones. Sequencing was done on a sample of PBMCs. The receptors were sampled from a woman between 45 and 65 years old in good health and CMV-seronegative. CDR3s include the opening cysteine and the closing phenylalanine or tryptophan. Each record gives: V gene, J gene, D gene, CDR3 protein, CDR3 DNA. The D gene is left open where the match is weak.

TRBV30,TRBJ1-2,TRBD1,CARGQGELHGYTF,TGTGCCCGGGGGCAGGGGGAATTGCATGGCTACACCTTC
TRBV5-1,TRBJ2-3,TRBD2,CASRVPRLAAEDTQYF,TGCGCCAGCAGAGTCCCTAGACTAGCGGCCGAAGATACGCAGTATTTT
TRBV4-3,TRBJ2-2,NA,CASSHLGLALGELFF,TGCGCCAGCAGCCACCTTGGTCTAGCTCTGGGGGAGCTGTTTTTT
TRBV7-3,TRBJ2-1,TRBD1,CASSYGQGYNEQFF,TGTGCCAGCAGCTACGGACAGGGATACAATGAGCAGTTCTTC
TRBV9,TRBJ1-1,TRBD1,CASSVGLNRGNTEAFF,TGTGCCAGCAGCGTAGGCCTCAACAGGGGTAACACTGAAGCTTTCTTT
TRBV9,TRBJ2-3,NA,CASSPAPTSTDTQYF,TGTGCCAGCAGCCCGGCCCCGACTAGCACAGATACGCAGTATTTT
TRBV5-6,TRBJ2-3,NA,CASSLGSSTGDTQYF,TGTGCCAGCAGCTTGGGCTCCAGTACAGGGGATACGCAGTATTTT
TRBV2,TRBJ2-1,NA,CAQTGDEQFF,TGTGCCCAAACCGGAGATGAGCAGTTCTTC
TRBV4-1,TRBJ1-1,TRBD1,CASRSNRGTEAFF,TGCGCCAGCAGGTCAAACAGGGGCACTGAAGCTTTCTTT
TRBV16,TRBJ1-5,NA,CASSQSDGERQPQHF,TGTGCCAGCAGCCAATCGGACGGGGAACGTCAGCCCCAGCATTTT
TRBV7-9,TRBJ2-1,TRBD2,CASSLGDLAGDEQFF,TGTGCCAGCAGCTTAGGGGACCTAGCGGGAGATGAGCAGTTCTTC
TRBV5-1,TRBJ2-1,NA,CASSLVQGPGSYNEQFF,TGCGCCAGCAGCTTGGTACAGGGACCCGGCTCCTACAATGAGCAGTTCTTC
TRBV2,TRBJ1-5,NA,CASIRERGNQPQHF,TGTGCCAGCATAAGGGAGCGAGGCAATCAGCCCCAGCATTTT
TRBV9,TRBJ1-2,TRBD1,CASSPPGTGGFADGYTF,TGTGCCAGCAGCCCCCCCGGGACAGGGGGCTTTGCGGATGGCTACACCTTC
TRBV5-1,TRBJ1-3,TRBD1,CASSTGDRAAGNTIYF,TGCGCCAGCAGCACCGGGGACAGGGCAGCGGGAAACACCATATATTTT
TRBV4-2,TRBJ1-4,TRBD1,CASSPPQGANNEKLFF,TGTGCCAGCAGCCCCCCCCAGGGGGCGAATAATGAAAAACTGTTTTTT
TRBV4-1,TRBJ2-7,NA,CASSHNDGSSYEQYF,TGCGCCAGCAGCCATAACGACGGTAGCTCCTACGAGCAGTACTTC
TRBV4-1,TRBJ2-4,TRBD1,CASSQGQGADIQYF,TGCGCCAGCAGCCAAGGACAGGGGGCGGACATTCAGTACTTC
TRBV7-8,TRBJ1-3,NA,CASSWASPGNTIYF,TGTGCCAGCAGTTGGGCCTCTCCAGGAAACACCATATATTTT
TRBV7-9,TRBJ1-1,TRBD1,CASSPQQGSTEAFF,TGTGCCAGTTCCCCCCAACAGGGGAGCACTGAAGCTTTCTTT
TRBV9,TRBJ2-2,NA,CASSYDYTGELFF,TGTGCCAGCAGCTACGACTACACCGGGGAGCTGTTTTTT
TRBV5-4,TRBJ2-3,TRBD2,CASSPSGRASDTQYF,TGTGCCAGCAGCCCTAGCGGGAGGGCCTCAGATACGCAGTATTTT
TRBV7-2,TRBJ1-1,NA,CASSLLQGSNTEAFF,TGTGCCAGCAGCTTGTTGCAGGGATCGAACACTGAAGCTTTCTTT
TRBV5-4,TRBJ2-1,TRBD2,CASSPGLVGVNEQFF,TGTGCCAGCAGCCCGGGACTAGTAGGGGTAAATGAGCAGTTCTTC
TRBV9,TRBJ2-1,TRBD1,CASSGTGGLYNEQFF,TGTGCCAGCAGCGGAACAGGGGGCCTCTACAATGAGCAGTTCTTC
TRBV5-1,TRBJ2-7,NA,CASSFRDNVGEQYF,TGCGCCAGCAGCTTCCGGGACAACGTCGGCGAGCAGTACTTC
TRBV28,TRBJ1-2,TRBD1,CASGTSGTAWSYTF,TGTGCCAGCGGGACCTCAGGGACAGCTTGGAGCTACACCTTC
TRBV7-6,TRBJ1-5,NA,CASSLAQGIQPQHF,TGTGCCAGCAGCTTAGCGCAGGGGATTCAGCCCCAGCATTTT
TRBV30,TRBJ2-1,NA,CAWSPMRGEQFF,TGTGCCTGGAGTCCGATGCGCGGTGAGCAGTTCTTC
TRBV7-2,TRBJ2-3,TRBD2,CASSFSGRNVGTDTQYF,TGTGCCAGCAGCTTTAGCGGGAGAAATGTCGGCACAGATACGCAGTATTTT
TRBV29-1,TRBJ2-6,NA,CSVEETDSGANVLTF,TGCAGCGTTGAAGAGACAGACTCTGGGGCCAACGTCCTGACTTTC
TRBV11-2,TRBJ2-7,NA,CASSLASSYEQYF,TGTGCCAGCAGCTTAGCGAGCTCCTACGAGCAGTACTTC
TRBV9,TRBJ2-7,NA,CASSFGQSSYLYF,TGTGCCAGCAGCTTCGGACAGTCCTCCTACTTGTACTTC
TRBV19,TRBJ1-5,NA,CASLNRDGNQPQHF,TGTGCCAGCCTCAACAGGGACGGCAATCAGCCCCAGCATTTT
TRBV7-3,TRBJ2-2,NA,CASSLGANTGELFF,TGTGCCAGCAGCTTAGGAGCGAACACCGGGGAGCTGTTTTTT
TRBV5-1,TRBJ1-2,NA,CASSSGGTQYNYGYTF,TGCGCCAGCAGCTCCGGTGGGACACAGTACAACTATGGCTACACCTTC
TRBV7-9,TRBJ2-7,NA,CASSASSYEQYF,TGTGCCAGCAGCGCGAGCTCCTACGAGCAGTACTTC
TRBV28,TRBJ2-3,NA,CASSLAGNTDTQYF,TGTGCCAGCAGTTTGGCGGGAAACACAGATACGCAGTATTTT
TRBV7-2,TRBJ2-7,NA,CASSYKSEGVYEQYF,TGTGCCAGCAGTTACAAATCTGAGGGTGTCTACGAGCAGTACTTC
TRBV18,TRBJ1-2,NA,CASSPNRASLGYTF,TGTGCCAGCTCACCAAACAGGGCGTCGCTTGGCTACACCTTC
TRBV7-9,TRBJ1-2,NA,CASSAGDYGYTF,TGTGCCAGCAGCGCAGGGGACTATGGCTACACCTTC
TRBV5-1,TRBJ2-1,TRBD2,CASSSGGRAGSEQFF,TGCGCCAGCAGCTCGGGGGGGCGAGCCGGGAGTGAGCAGTTCTTC
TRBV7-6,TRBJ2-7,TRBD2,CASSLVRGRGGGEQYF,TGTGCCAGCAGCTTAGTTCGGGGGAGGGGCGGTGGCGAGCAGTACTTC
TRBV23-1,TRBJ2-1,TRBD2,CASSPGYLAGARVRIGTHEQFF,TGCGCCAGCAGTCCAGGCTACTTAGCGGGAGCTCGAGTTCGAATTGGGACACATGAGCAGTTCTTC
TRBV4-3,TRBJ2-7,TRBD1,CASSQERGHDEQYF,TGCGCCAGCAGCCAAGAGAGGGGGCACGACGAGCAGTACTTC
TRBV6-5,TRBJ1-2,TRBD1,CASSYQIRDRVDYTF,TGTGCCAGCAGTTACCAGATCCGGGACAGGGTGGACTACACCTTC
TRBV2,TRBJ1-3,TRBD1,CASSTDRAGNTIYF,TGTGCCAGCAGTACCGACAGGGCTGGAAACACCATATATTTT
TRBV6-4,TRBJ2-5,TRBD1,CASSEVPGQQETQYF,TGTGCCAGCAGTGAAGTACCGGGACAGCAAGAGACCCAGTACTTC
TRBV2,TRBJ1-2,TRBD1,CASSKDRVGYGYTF,TGTGCCAGCAGTAAGGACAGGGTAGGGTATGGCTACACCTTC
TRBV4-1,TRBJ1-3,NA,CASSQGRGQTGGNTIYF,TGCGCCAGCAGCCAAGGGAGGGGCCAGACGGGGGGAAACACCATATATTTT
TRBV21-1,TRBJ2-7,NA,CASSNSGTYYEQYF,TGTGCCAGCAGCAACTCCGGGACATATTACGAGCAGTACTTC